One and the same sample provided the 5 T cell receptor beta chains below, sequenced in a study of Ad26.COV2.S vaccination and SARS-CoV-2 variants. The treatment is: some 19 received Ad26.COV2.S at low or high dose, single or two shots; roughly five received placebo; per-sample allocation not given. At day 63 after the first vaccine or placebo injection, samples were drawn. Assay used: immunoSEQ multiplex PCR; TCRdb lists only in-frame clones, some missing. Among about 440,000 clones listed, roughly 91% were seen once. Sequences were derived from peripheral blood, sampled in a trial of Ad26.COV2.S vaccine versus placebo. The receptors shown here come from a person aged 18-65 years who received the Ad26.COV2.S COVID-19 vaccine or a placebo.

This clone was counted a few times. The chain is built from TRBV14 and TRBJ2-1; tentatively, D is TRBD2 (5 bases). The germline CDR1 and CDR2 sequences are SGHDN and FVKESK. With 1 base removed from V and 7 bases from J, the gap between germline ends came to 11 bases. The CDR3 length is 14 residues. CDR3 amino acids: CASSQARALNEQFF. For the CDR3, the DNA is TGTGCCAGCAGCCAAGCGAGGGCGCTGAATGAGCAGTTCTTC.

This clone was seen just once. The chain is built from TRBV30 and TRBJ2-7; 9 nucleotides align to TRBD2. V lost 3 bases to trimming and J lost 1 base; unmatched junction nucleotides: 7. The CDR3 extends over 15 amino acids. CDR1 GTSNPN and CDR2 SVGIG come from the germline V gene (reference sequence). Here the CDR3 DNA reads TGTGCCTGGAGCCCAGGGAGCGGGAGGTCCTACGAGCAGTACTTC. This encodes CAWSPGSGRSYEQYF.

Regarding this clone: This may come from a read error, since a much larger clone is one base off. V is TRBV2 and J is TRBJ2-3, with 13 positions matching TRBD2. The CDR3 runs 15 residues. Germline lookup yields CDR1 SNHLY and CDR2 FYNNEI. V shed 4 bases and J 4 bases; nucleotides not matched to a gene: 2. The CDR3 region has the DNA TGTGCCAGCAGTGGGACTAGCGGGAGCCCAGATACGCAGTATTTT. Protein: CASSGTSGSPDTQYF.

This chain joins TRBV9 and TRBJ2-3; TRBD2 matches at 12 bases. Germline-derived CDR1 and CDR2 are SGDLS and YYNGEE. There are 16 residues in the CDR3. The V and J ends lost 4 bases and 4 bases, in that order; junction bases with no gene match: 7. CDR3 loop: CASSPLLAGGSDTQYF. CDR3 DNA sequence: TGTGCCAGCAGCCCTTTACTAGCGGGAGGATCAGATACGCAGTATTTT. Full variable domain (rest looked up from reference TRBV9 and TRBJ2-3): DSGVTQTPKHLITATGQRVTLRCSPRSGDLSVYWYQQSLDQGLQFLIQYYNGEERAKGNILERFSAQQFPDLHSELNLSSLELGDSALYFCASSPLLAGGSDTQYFGPGTRLTVL.

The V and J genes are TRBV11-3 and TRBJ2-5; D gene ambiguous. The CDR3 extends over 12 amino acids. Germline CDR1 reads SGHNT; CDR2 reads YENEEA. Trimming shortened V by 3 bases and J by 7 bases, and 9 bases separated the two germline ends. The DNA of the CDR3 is TGTGCCAGCAGCTTCGGTTCTGGGACCCAGTACTTC. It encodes CASSFGSGTQYF.